This T cell receptor (beta chain) was captured in a study of blood T cells in healthy people across ages. Germline V lookup: CDR1 MDHEN, CDR2 SYDVKM. This CDR3 spans 14 amino acids. Trimming left V 2 bases short and J 9 bases short, with 13 bases between. For the second PCR, which ran for about 7 to 11 cycles, a sample-barcoded 5' primer and a J-beta primer mix were used. TCRdb analysed the 5' RACE reads with MiXCR anew, one entry per CDR3 protein. This sample yields 700,000 or so distinct CDR3 sequences, of which about a fifth are seen a single time; about 20% belongs to the top ten. This TCR came from a man aged 65 to 79 in good health. Material for sequencing was blood. The chain uses TRBV28 and TRBJ2-2; the D call may be TRBD1 or TRBD2 (5 bases each). The CDR3 is CASSLNEGWRELFF. The DNA of the CDR3 is TGTGCCAGCAGTTTAAATGAGGGGTGGCGGGAGCTGTTTTTT.